The 30 T cell receptor beta chains given below trace back to one sample, sequenced in a study of response to subunit inactivated influenza vaccine. TCRdb reprocessed the RT-PCR reads with MiXCR, giving one entry per CDR3 protein. The repertoire includes about 190,000 distinct CDR3 sequences, roughly an eighth of them detected once, and under 30% sits in the top ten. Here the sequenced sample was CD8+ T cells sorted from PBMCs, taken 5 to 6 days after vaccination. The receptor set was obtained from a man between 50 and 59 years old who received an inactivated influenza vaccine.

This clonotype showed up just a few times. The genes are TRBV12-3 or TRBV12-4 and TRBJ2-2; 7 bases are a match to TRBD2. The CDR3 runs to 13 residues. V lost 11 bases and J lost 3; bases outside the gene matches: 6. DNA of the CDR3: TGTGCCGGGACTGCGGGGGACACCGGGGAGCTGTTTTTT. Amino acids: CAGTAGDTGELFF.

This clonotype was observed at least ten times. This rearrangement joins TRBV4-1 to TRBJ1-2; D is unclear. The CDR3 runs to 16 residues. Germline V lookup: CDR1 MGHRA, CDR2 YSYEKL. Trimming shortened V by 0 bases and J by 1 base, and 12 bases separated the two germline ends. Here the CDR3 reads CASSQEESLVNYGYTF. As DNA, the CDR3 is TGCGCCAGCAGCCAAGAGGAGAGTTTAGTTAACTATGGCTACACCTTC.

At least ten counts were recorded for this clonotype. The chain recombines TRBV7-6 with TRBJ1-5; D is undetermined. Germline V gives CDR1 SGHVS, CDR2 FNYEAQ. The CDR3 contains 15 residues. Trimming took off 2 bases at V and 0 bases at J, with 8 bases between the two ends. CDR3 in amino acids: CASSLRDNSNQPQHF. Here the CDR3 DNA reads TGTGCCAGCAGCTTAAGAGACAATAGCAATCAGCCCCAGCATTTT.

This clonotype has just a few counts. The J gene is TRBJ2-5, the V gene TRBV28, with 11 bases lining up with TRBD2. Germline loops: CDR1 MDHEN, CDR2 SYDVKM. V gave up 5 bases and J gave up 0 bases; unmatched junction bases: 11. CDR3 length: 18 amino acids. The CDR3 loop reads CASSEILAGAQYQETQYF. In DNA, the CDR3 is TGTGCCAGCAGTGAGATACTAGCGGGGGCGCAGTACCAAGAGACCCAGTACTTC.

This clonotype was counted between two and nine times. The chain links TRBV20-1 to TRBJ2-7; possibly TRBD1 for D (6 bases). This CDR3 contains 12 residues. CDR1 DFQATT and CDR2 SNEGSKA come from the germline V gene (reference sequence). The germline V and J ends were trimmed by 3 bases and 9 bases, with 15 bases remaining between them. CDR3 in DNA: TGCAGTGCTAGGGGGGCGGACTTCGGGCAGTACTTC. Its translation: CSARGADFGQYF.

The table lists this clonotype with a few counts. The gene calls are TRBV5-1 and TRBJ2-5; a weak D match, TRBD1 (6 bases). Trimming removed 4 bases from V and 2 bases from J, with 12 bases in between. CDR3 length: 14 residues. The V gene's germline CDR1 is SGHRS and CDR2 YFSETQ. In nucleotides, the CDR3 is TGCGCCAGCAGCCACTTAGGGACACAAGAGACCCAGTACTTC. Its translation: CASSHLGTQETQYF.

This clonotype was seen repeatedly, ten times or more. V usage is TRBV18 and J usage is TRBJ1-1, with D uncertain. Per germline, CDR1 KGHSH and CDR2 LQKENI. This CDR3 has 13 residues. V lost 0 bases, J lost 4 bases, and 6 bases lay in between. In nucleotides, the CDR3 is TGTGCCAGCTCACCACCGCTGACCACTGAAGCTTTCTTT. Its protein is CASSPPLTTEAFF. Full variable domain (missing parts from reference TRBV18 and TRBJ1-1): NAGVMQNPRHLVRRRGQEARLRCSPMKGHSHVYWYRQLPEEGLKFMVYLQKENIIDESGMPKERFSAEFPKEGPSILRIQQVVRGDSAAYFCASSPPLTTEAFFGQGTRLTVV.

The chain has TRBV6-1 and TRBJ2-1; D remains unclear. CDR1 is MNHNS and CDR2 is SASEGT in the germline V gene. Trimming removed 2 bases from V and 6 bases from J, with 11 bases in between. The CDR3 extends over 14 amino acids. The DNA of the CDR3 is TGTGCCAGCAGTGAAAAGACTTCATTCAATGAGCAGTTCTTC. Protein product: CASSEKTSFNEQFF.

Regarding this clonotype: Mismatch with germline at one junction end may stem from a read error. The chain uses TRBV7-7 and TRBJ2-2, with a tentative D call TRBD2 (6 bases). CDR1 SSHAT and CDR2 FNYEAQ come from the germline V gene (reference sequence). The CDR3 covers 16 residues. CDR3 sequence reads: CASSFIGGTNPGELFF. In DNA form, the CDR3 reads TGTGCTAGCAGCTTTATTGGGGGGACGAACCCCGGGGAGCTGTTTTTT.

J is TRBJ2-1 and V is TRBV2; no reliable D call. The germline gives CDR1 SNHLY, CDR2 FYNNEI. This CDR3 contains 12 residues. V was cut by 9 bases and J by 5 bases, with 11 bases left in between. The CDR3 is CASGEWNNEQFF. CDR3 bases: TGTGCCAGTGGGGAATGGAACAATGAGCAGTTCTTC.

This chain links TRBV7-9 with TRBJ2-1; the match to TRBD2 covers 11 bases. This CDR3 is built from 15 residues. Trimming cost V 5 bases and J 4 bases; bases outside gene matches: 4. Looked up from germline, CDR1 is SEHNR and CDR2 is FQNEAQ (reference sequence). CDR3 loop: CASSILAGEYNEQFF. CDR3 coding DNA: TGTGCCAGCAGCATACTAGCGGGAGAGTACAATGAGCAGTTCTTC. The complete variable domain, with remaining parts taken from reference TRBV7-9 and TRBJ2-1, reads DTGVSQNPRHKITKRGQNVTFRCDPISEHNRLYWYRQTLGQGPEFLTYFQNEAQLEKSRLLSDRFSAERPKGSFSTLEIQRTEQGDSAMYLCASSILAGEYNEQFFGPGTRLTVL.

This clonotype was found a few times. The CDR3 DNA sequence: TGTGCCACCAGCGGTTTTGGGGGATTGGTTGAAAAACTGTTTTTT. Amino acids: CATSGFGGLVEKLFF. The V and J genes are TRBV15 and TRBJ1-4; D may be TRBD1 (5 bases). V lost 5 bases and J 7 bases, leaving 17 bases between the germline ends. Germline assignment: CDR1 LNHNV and CDR2 YYDKDF (reference sequence). The CDR3 covers 15 residues.

This clonotype was seen repeatedly, ten times or more. This chain links TRBV4-1 with TRBJ2-7; no clear D gene. Deletions cut 1 base from V and 1 base from J, with 5 bases between. This CDR3 has 13 amino acids. Germline assignment: CDR1 MGHRA and CDR2 YSYEKL. CDR3: CASSQATSYEQYF. Here the CDR3 DNA reads TGCGCCAGCAGCCAAGCTACTTCCTACGAGCAGTACTTC.

This clonotype has a count of ten or more. The rearrangement links TRBV12-3 or TRBV12-4 to TRBJ1-1, with no clear D. This CDR3 comprises 11 residues. Trimming took off 4 bases at V and 7 bases at J, with 7 bases between the two ends. The CDR3 DNA reads as TGTGCCAGCAGTTACGGCGGTGAAGCTTTCTTT. Translated: CASSYGGEAFF.

This clonotype was seen more than once but under ten times. The CDR3 DNA reads as TGCAGTGCTAGAGATCCCGGGGGTCCGGGTTACGAGCAGTACTTC. It codes for CSARDPGGPGYEQYF. V and J are TRBV20-1 and TRBJ2-7; a possible D gene is TRBD2 (6 bases). V lost 0 bases and J lost 4, with 16 bases in between. The germline V gene has CDR1 DFQATT and CDR2 SNEGSKA (reference sequence). This CDR3 spans 15 amino acids.

The DNA of the CDR3 is TGTGCCAGCAGCTTAGGGACAGGGCCCAACTACGAGCAGTACTTC. It codes for CASSLGTGPNYEQYF. J is TRBJ2-7 and V is TRBV13; TRBD1 matches 7 bases. The germline V gene has CDR1 PRHDT and CDR2 FYEKMQ (reference sequence). J gave up 3 bases and V 0 bases, and 5 bases lay outside the gene matches. The CDR3 covers 15 residues.

The rearrangement links TRBV20-1 to TRBJ2-3; 9 nucleotides agree with TRBD1. The CDR3 is 15 residues long. The V segment lost 1 base and the J segment 2 bases; nucleotides outside the gene matches: 4. The germline V gene has CDR1 DFQATT and CDR2 SNEGSKA (reference sequence). The CDR3, as DNA: TGCAGTGCTAGAGGACAGGGGGAGATCACAGATACGCAGTATTTT. This sequence encodes CSARGQGEITDTQYF.

This clonotype was observed a handful of times. The J gene is TRBJ2-7, the V gene TRBV9; D remains unclear. This CDR3 comprises 13 residues. Germline assignment: CDR1 SGDLS and CDR2 YYNGEE. V lost 0 bases to trimming and J lost 2 bases, with 6 bases between them. CDR3 sequence reads: CASSVGLTYEQYF. The DNA for the CDR3 is TGTGCCAGCAGCGTAGGACTCACCTACGAGCAGTACTTC. Full variable domain (missing parts from reference TRBV9 and TRBJ2-7): DSGVTQTPKHLITATGQRVTLRCSPRSGDLSVYWYQQSLDQGLQFLIQYYNGEERAKGNILERFSAQQFPDLHSELNLSSLELGDSALYFCASSVGLTYEQYFGPGTRLTVT.

This rearrangement joins TRBV20-1 to TRBJ2-1; TRBD1 agrees at 8 bases. This CDR3 spans 16 amino acids. Germline lookup yields CDR1 DFQATT and CDR2 SNEGSKA (reference sequence). V lost 6 bases and J lost 3; bases outside the gene matches: 13. CDR3 nucleotide sequence: TGCAGTGCCATCTCCGAGACAGGGGAAGTCTACAATGAGCAGTTCTTC. Translated: CSAISETGEVYNEQFF.

This clonotype was seen only a few times. One end of the junction varies from germline; a read error may be responsible. This chain uses TRBV20-1 with TRBJ2-7; D unresolved. The CDR3 runs to 9 residues. Per germline, CDR1 DFQATT and CDR2 SNEGSKA (reference sequence). The CDR3: CSAHPLISF. The CDR3, as DNA: TGCAGTGCTCACCCTTTGATCAGCTTC.

This clonotype was picked up a small number of times. This rearrangement joins TRBV3-1 to TRBJ2-7; 9 nucleotides line up with TRBD1. This CDR3 spans 15 amino acids. Per germline, CDR1 LGHDT and CDR2 YNNKEL (reference sequence). Unmatched junction bases numbered 6, after V lost 1 base and J lost 5 bases. This chain's CDR3 is CASSQGGQGFDEQYF. The CDR3 DNA is TGTGCCAGCAGCCAAGGGGGACAGGGATTTGACGAGCAGTACTTC.

The genes are TRBV7-9 and TRBJ2-1, with D possibly matching TRBD2 (5 bases). CDR1 is SEHNR, CDR2 FQNEAQ, per germline (reference sequence). The CDR3 length is 15 residues. Trimming removed 1 base from V and 6 bases from J, with 13 bases in between. Here the CDR3 reads CASSLGTSRGNEQFF. The CDR3, as DNA: TGTGCCAGCAGCTTAGGAACTAGTCGGGGCAATGAGCAGTTCTTC.

This clonotype was observed a few times. The rearrangement joins TRBV14 to TRBJ1-2; the D is unclear. CDR1 is SGHDN and CDR2 is FVKESK in the germline V gene. This CDR3 is built from 14 residues. The V and J ends lost 0 bases and 4 bases respectively, with 9 bases between them. This CDR3 is CASSQDWNLYGYTF. CDR3 coding DNA: TGTGCCAGCAGCCAAGATTGGAACCTCTATGGCTACACCTTC.

The chain employs TRBV7-2 and TRBJ2-5, with D perhaps TRBD1 (6 bases). V was clipped by 2 bases and J by 5 bases, with 12 bases between them. The CDR3 has 14 residues. CDR1 is SGHTA, CDR2 FQGNSA, per germline. Here the CDR3 reads CASSLTEGVETQYF. CDR3 DNA: TGTGCCAGCAGCTTAACTGAGGGGGTGGAGACCCAGTACTTC.

This clonotype has just a few counts. The gene calls are TRBV10-3 and TRBJ2-7, with D possibly being TRBD2 (6 bases). V gave up 2 bases and J gave up 5 bases, with 16 bases separating them. The CDR3 has 15 amino acids. Germline V CDR1 and CDR2: ENHRY, SYGVKD. The CDR3 coding sequence is TGTGCCATCAGTGAGGAATCGCGGGGAAGGGACGAGCAGTACTTC. Translating it yields CAISEESRGRDEQYF.

The chain employs TRBV7-9 and TRBJ2-1; D gene unclear. CDR1 and CDR2 (germline): SEHNR, FQNEAQ (reference sequence). Trimming shortened V by 5 bases and J by 0 bases, and 5 bases separated the two germline ends. CDR3 length: 13 amino acids. In DNA form, the CDR3 reads TGTGCCAGCAGCCCACCCTCCTACAATGAGCAGTTCTTC. Its protein is CASSPPSYNEQFF.

This clonotype was picked up a small number of times. The chain combines TRBV11-2 with TRBJ1-1; maybe TRBD1 (6 bases). Germline V gene data show CDR1 as SGHAT and CDR2 as FQNNGV. CDR3 size: 14 residues. V was cut by 4 bases and J by 1 base, with 10 bases left in between. The chain's CDR3 is CASSSPRGNTEAFF. DNA of the CDR3: TGTGCCAGCAGCTCTCCCAGGGGGAACACTGAAGCTTTCTTT.

This clonotype turned up a few times. The chain is built from TRBV4-3 and TRBJ2-5; D ambiguous. CDR1 and CDR2 (germline): LGHNA, YSLEER. This CDR3 has 13 amino acids. V lost 0 bases, J lost 7 bases, and 9 bases lay in between. The CDR3 DNA follows: TGCGCCAGCAGCCAAGAGACCATTGGGACCCAGTACTTC. Protein: CASSQETIGTQYF.

The gene calls are TRBV28 and TRBJ2-2; D uncertain. The CDR3 covers 13 residues. The germline CDR1 and CDR2 sequences are MDHEN and SYDVKM. V was shortened by 7 bases and J by 6 bases, with 12 bases between the two germline ends. The CDR3 spells CASTLTAAGELFF. CDR3 DNA: TGTGCCAGCACCCTTACGGCCGCCGGGGAGCTGTTTTTT.

The chain employs TRBV12-3 or TRBV12-4 and TRBJ2-5; TRBD1 aligns across 9 bases. J lost 2 bases, V lost 5 bases, and 6 bases had no gene match. The CDR3 length is 15 residues. The CDR3 region has the DNA TGTGCCAGCAGTCCGGGACAGGGATATCAAGAGACCCAGTACTTC. It specifies CASSPGQGYQETQYF.